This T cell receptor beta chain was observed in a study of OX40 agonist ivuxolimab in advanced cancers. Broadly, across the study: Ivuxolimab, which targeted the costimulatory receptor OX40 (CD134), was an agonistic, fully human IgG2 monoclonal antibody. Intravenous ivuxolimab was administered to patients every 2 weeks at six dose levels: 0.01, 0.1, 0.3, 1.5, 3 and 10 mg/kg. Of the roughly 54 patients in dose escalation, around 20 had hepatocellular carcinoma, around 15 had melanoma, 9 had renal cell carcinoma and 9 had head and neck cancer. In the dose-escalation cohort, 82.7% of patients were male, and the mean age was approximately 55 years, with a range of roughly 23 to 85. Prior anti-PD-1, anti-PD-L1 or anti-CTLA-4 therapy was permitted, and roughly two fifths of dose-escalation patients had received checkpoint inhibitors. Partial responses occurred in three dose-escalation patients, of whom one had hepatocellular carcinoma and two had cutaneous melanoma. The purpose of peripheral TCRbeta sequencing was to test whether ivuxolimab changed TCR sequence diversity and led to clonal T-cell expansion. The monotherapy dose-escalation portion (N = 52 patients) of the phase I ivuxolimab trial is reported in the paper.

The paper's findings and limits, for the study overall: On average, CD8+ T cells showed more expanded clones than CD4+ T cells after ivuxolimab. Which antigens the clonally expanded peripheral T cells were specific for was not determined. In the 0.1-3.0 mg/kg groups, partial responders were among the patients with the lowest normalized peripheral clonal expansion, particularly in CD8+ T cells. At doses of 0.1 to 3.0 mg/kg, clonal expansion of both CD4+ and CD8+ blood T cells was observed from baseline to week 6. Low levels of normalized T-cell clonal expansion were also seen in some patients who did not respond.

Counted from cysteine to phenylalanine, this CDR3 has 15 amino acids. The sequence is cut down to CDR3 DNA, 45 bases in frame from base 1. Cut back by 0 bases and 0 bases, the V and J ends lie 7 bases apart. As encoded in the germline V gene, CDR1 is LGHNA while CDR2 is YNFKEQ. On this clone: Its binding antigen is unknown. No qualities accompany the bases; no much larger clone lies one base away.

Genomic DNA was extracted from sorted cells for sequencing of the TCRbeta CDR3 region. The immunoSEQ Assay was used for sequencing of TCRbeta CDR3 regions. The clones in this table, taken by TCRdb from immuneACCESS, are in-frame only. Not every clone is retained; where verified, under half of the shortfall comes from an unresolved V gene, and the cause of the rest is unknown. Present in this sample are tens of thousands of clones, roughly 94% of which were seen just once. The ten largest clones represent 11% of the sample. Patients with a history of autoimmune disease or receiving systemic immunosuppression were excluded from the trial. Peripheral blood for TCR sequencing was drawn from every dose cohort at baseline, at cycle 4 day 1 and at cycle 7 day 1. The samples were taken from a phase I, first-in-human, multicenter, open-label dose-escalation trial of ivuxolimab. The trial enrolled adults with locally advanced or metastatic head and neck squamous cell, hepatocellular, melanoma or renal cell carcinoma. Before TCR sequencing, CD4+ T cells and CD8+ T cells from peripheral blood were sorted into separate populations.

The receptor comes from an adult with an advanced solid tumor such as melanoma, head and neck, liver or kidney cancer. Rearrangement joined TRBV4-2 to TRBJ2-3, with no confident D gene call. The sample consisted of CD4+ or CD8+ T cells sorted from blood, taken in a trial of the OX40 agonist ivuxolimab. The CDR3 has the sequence CASSQDYGSTDTQYF. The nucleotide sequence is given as TGTGCCAGCAGCCAAGATTACGGGAGCACAGATACGCAGTATTTT.